These T cell receptor beta chains were read from a single sample in a study of T-cell reconstitution after alpha-beta-depleted transplantation in children. From the PCR reads, TCRdb called clonotypes with MiXCR, one entry per CDR3 protein. Seen here are hundreds of thousands of distinct CDR3 sequences, around a sixth observed once, and the top ten hold 1.1%. Source: PBMCs from the stem cell graft donor, taken from the stem cell graft. These TCRs come from a human donor who donated a stem cell graft to a child with acute myeloid leukemia. The CDR3 runs from the conserved cysteine through the conserved F or W. D genes are given only for firm matches. Not every row has a clone size; where given, it reads once, few, many or a size class.

length: 16
D: .
V: TRBV20-1
size: many
J: TRBJ1-1
DNA: TGCAGTGCTAGAGCCCTTCGAGGGCAGACTAACACTGAAGCTTTCTTT
CDR3: CSARALRGQTNTEAFF

length: 14
D: .
V: TRBV7-8
size: .
J: TRBJ2-7
DNA: TGTGCCAGCAGCTTCGATAGGGCCTTCTACGAGCAGTACTTC
CDR3: CASSFDRAFYEQYF

length: 14
D: .
V: TRBV20-1
size: .
J: TRBJ1-5
DNA: TGCAGTGCTAGGACGGGGGGAAGAAATCAGCCCCAGCATTTT
CDR3: CSARTGGRNQPQHF

length: 14
D: .
V: TRBV10-3
size: .
J: TRBJ2-5
DNA: TGTGCCATCAGTGCTAACCCCGCCCAAGAGACCCAGTACTTC
CDR3: CAISANPAQETQYF

length: 15
D: .
V: TRBV12-3/TRBV12-4
size: many
J: TRBJ2-1
DNA: TGTGCCAGCAGTTTGGAGCTCAGCTCCTACAATGAGCAGTTCTTC
CDR3: CASSLELSSYNEQFF

length: 16
D: .
V: TRBV24-1
size: few
J: TRBJ2-1
DNA: TGTGCCACCAGTGATTTGCGCCAAGGAGTAAGTAATGAGCAGTTCTTC
CDR3: CATSDLRQGVSNEQFF

length: 13
D: .
V: TRBV20-1
size: many
J: TRBJ1-1
DNA: TGCAGTGCTAGAGATCGACAGAACACTGAAGCTTTCTTT
CDR3: CSARDRQNTEAFF

length: 13
D: TRBD1
V: TRBV12-3/TRBV12-4
size: .
J: TRBJ1-1
DNA: TGTGCCAGCACCCGGGACAGGAACACTGAAGCTTTCTTT
CDR3: CASTRDRNTEAFF

length: 14
D: .
V: TRBV29-1
size: many
J: TRBJ2-5
DNA: TGCAGCGTTCTGGGGCCCACCAGCGGGGAGACCCAGTACTTC
CDR3: CSVLGPTSGETQYF

length: 21
D: .
V: TRBV20-1
size: few
J: TRBJ2-4
DNA: TGCAGTGGAGAGTCCTACGCCGTCCAAGGTCGGAGGGGTTTAACCAAAAACATTCAGTACTTC
CDR3: CSGESYAVQGRRGLTKNIQYF

length: 16
D: .
V: TRBV18
size: .
J: TRBJ2-3
DNA: TGTGCCAGCTCACCACCGCGAGACAGGATCACAGATACGCAGTATTTT
CDR3: CASSPPRDRITDTQYF

length: 13
D: .
V: TRBV29-1
size: many
J: TRBJ1-3
DNA: TGCAGCGTTGAGGATAGGGCTGGAAACACCATATATTTT
CDR3: CSVEDRAGNTIYF

length: 12
D: .
V: TRBV29-1
size: many
J: TRBJ2-1
DNA: TGCAGCGGACACTACAGGCCCAATGAGCAGTTCTTC
CDR3: CSGHYRPNEQFF

length: 11
D: .
V: TRBV6-2/TRBV6-3
size: many
J: TRBJ2-7
DNA: TGTGCCAGCAGGACCTGGGACGAGCAGTACTTC
CDR3: CASRTWDEQYF

length: 13
D: TRBD1
V: TRBV5-1
size: few
J: TRBJ1-2
DNA: TGCGCCAGCAGCTTGGAGCCCCAACAGGGGAAGACCTTC
CDR3: CASSLEPQQGKTF

length: 11
D: .
V: TRBV13
size: .
J: TRBJ1-1
DNA: TGTGCCAGCAGCGCACACACTGAAGCTTTCTTT
CDR3: CASSAHTEAFF

length: 12
D: .
V: TRBV29-1
size: .
J: TRBJ2-5
DNA: TGCAGCGTTCTAGGGACAATGGAGACCCAGTACTTC
CDR3: CSVLGTMETQYF

length: 16
D: TRBD2
V: TRBV12-3/TRBV12-4
size: many
J: TRBJ2-2
DNA: TGTGCCAGCAGTTTAGTGGCGGGGGGAACCACCGGGGAGCTGTTTTTT
CDR3: CASSLVAGGTTGELFF

length: 12
D: .
V: TRBV21-1
size: few
J: TRBJ2-4
DNA: TGTGCCAGCATCGCAAAGACAAACATTCAGTACTTC
CDR3: CASIAKTNIQYF

length: 16
D: .
V: TRBV4-3
size: .
J: TRBJ2-3
DNA: TGCGCCAGCAGCCAAGACCCGGCAGGGGGCACAGATACGCAGTATTTT
CDR3: CASSQDPAGGTDTQYF

length: 14
D: .
V: TRBV6-1
size: many
J: TRBJ1-5
DNA: TGTGCCAGCAGCCCGTGGAGAGGCAATCAGCCCCAGCATTTT
CDR3: CASSPWRGNQPQHF

length: 13
D: .
V: TRBV20-1
size: many
J: TRBJ1-2
DNA: TGCAGTGCTAGAGGGACAGAAAGCTATGGCTACACCTTC
CDR3: CSARGTESYGYTF

length: 16
D: .
V: TRBV5-5
size: few
J: TRBJ2-1
DNA: TGTGCCAGCAGCTTGCTTACGGGTCCTGTCGGTAGTGAGCAGTTCTTC
CDR3: CASSLLTGPVGSEQFF

length: 15
D: .
V: TRBV7-2
size: .
J: TRBJ1-5
DNA: TGTGCCAGCAGCTTAGTCCCCATGACCAATCAGCCCCAGCATTTT
CDR3: CASSLVPMTNQPQHF

length: 11
D: .
V: TRBV25-1
size: few
J: TRBJ1-1
DNA: TGTGCCAGCGAGGGTTTGGGGGAAGCTTTCTTT
CDR3: CASEGLGEAFF

length: 14
D: TRBD1
V: TRBV6-2/TRBV6-3
size: few
J: TRBJ2-7
DNA: TGTGCCAGCAGACCGACAGGGATAAACTACGAGCAGTACTTC
CDR3: CASRPTGINYEQYF

length: 17
D: .
V: TRBV7-7
size: many
J: TRBJ2-1
DNA: TGTGCCAGCAGCCCCGAAGGGGGGGACCCTTCCTACAATGAGCAGTTCTTC
CDR3: CASSPEGGDPSYNEQFF

length: 15
D: TRBD1
V: TRBV12-3/TRBV12-4
size: many
J: TRBJ2-2
DNA: TGTGCCAGCACCTTGGGGGGGACAGGGGCCGGGGAGCTGTTTTTT
CDR3: CASTLGGTGAGELFF

length: 13
D: .
V: TRBV5-1
size: many
J: TRBJ1-2
DNA: TGCGCCAGCAGCTTGGATGGTGGGGGCGGCTACACCTTC
CDR3: CASSLDGGGGYTF

length: 13
D: .
V: TRBV15
size: .
J: TRBJ2-3
DNA: TGTGCCACCGGACAATCTAGCACAGATACGCAGTATTTT
CDR3: CATGQSSTDTQYF

length: 18
D: .
V: TRBV5-1
size: .
J: TRBJ2-6
DNA: TGCGCCAGCAGCTTGGGGCGGGTTGCTATATCTGGGGCCAACGTCCTGACTTTC
CDR3: CASSLGRVAISGANVLTF

length: 11
D: .
V: TRBV12-3/TRBV12-4
size: .
J: TRBJ2-2
DNA: TGTGCCAGCAGGCACACCGGGGAGCTGTTTTTT
CDR3: CASRHTGELFF

length: 16
D: TRBD1
V: TRBV12-3/TRBV12-4
size: few
J: TRBJ1-3
DNA: TGTGCCAGCAGTACCCGCGACAGGGTAGCTGGAAACACCATATATTTT
CDR3: CASSTRDRVAGNTIYF

length: 15
D: .
V: TRBV20-1
size: many
J: TRBJ1-5
DNA: TGCAGTGCTATTAAACCCGCAGTTGTTAATCAGCCCCAGCATTTT
CDR3: CSAIKPAVVNQPQHF

length: 17
D: TRBD2
V: TRBV11-2
size: .
J: TRBJ2-7
DNA: TGTGCCAGCAGCGGAGGCTCCCCTAGCGGGGGGGCATTTGAGCAGTACTTC
CDR3: CASSGGSPSGGAFEQYF

length: 12
D: TRBD1
V: TRBV20-1
size: many
J: TRBJ2-5
DNA: TGCAGTGCTGAGGGACAGGAAGAGACCCAGTACTTC
CDR3: CSAEGQEETQYF

length: 16
D: .
V: TRBV5-1
size: .
J: TRBJ1-1
DNA: TGCGCCAGCAGCACAAATCCGGGACCGAGGAACACTGAAGCTTTCTTT
CDR3: CASSTNPGPRNTEAFF

length: 13
D: .
V: TRBV7-2
size: many
J: TRBJ1-1
DNA: TGTGCCACCAGACTCACGCTGAACACTGAAGCTTTCTTT
CDR3: CATRLTLNTEAFF

length: 13
D: .
V: TRBV18
size: few
J: TRBJ2-5
DNA: TGTGCCAGCTCACCACGGGATCAAGAGACCCAGTACTTC
CDR3: CASSPRDQETQYF

length: 15
D: TRBD2
V: TRBV20-1
size: many
J: TRBJ2-1
DNA: TGCAGTGCTAGACAGGCGGGGGGCTCCTACAATGAGCAGTTCTTC
CDR3: CSARQAGGSYNEQFF

length: 12
D: .
V: TRBV12-3/TRBV12-4
size: many
J: TRBJ1-2
DNA: TGTGCCAGCAGTTTCGGGGGGTCTGGCTACACCTTC
CDR3: CASSFGGSGYTF

length: 12
D: .
V: TRBV29-1
size: .
J: TRBJ2-3
DNA: TGCAGCGTTGGGCACACAGAGAATACGCAGTATTTT
CDR3: CSVGHTENTQYF

length: 15
D: .
V: TRBV20-1
size: few
J: TRBJ2-5
DNA: TGCAGTGCTAGAGATCGGGTAGGGTCGACAGGAGCTCAGTACTTC
CDR3: CSARDRVGSTGAQYF

length: 16
D: TRBD1
V: TRBV5-1
size: .
J: TRBJ1-2
DNA: TGCGCCAGCAGCTTGCTTTCAGGGGGCAACCGCTATGGCGACACCTTC
CDR3: CASSLLSGGNRYGDTF

length: 14
D: .
V: TRBV5-1
size: .
J: TRBJ1-2
DNA: TGCGCCAGCAGCCGTCAGGGGTCCTCTTATGGCTACACCTTC
CDR3: CASSRQGSSYGYTF

length: 15
D: .
V: TRBV7-2
size: .
J: TRBJ1-4
DNA: TGTGCCAGCAGCCAAAGTACGGCAACTAATGAAAAACTGTTTTTT
CDR3: CASSQSTATNEKLFF

length: 14
D: TRBD1
V: TRBV12-3/TRBV12-4
size: few
J: TRBJ1-5
DNA: TGTGCCAGCAGTATACCGACAGGGGGGCAGCCCCAGCATTTT
CDR3: CASSIPTGGQPQHF

length: 16
D: .
V: TRBV24-1
size: .
J: TRBJ2-5
DNA: TGTGCCACCAGTGATCCTTCGCCAGGGGTAAAGGAGACCCAGTACTTC
CDR3: CATSDPSPGVKETQYF

length: 13
D: .
V: TRBV29-1
size: many
J: TRBJ1-1
DNA: TGCAGCGTGACGGACTGGGAGAACACTGAAGCTTTCTTT
CDR3: CSVTDWENTEAFF

length: 15
D: .
V: TRBV7-2
size: many
J: TRBJ1-3
DNA: TGTGCCAGCAGCCCCCTGAGCTTCTCTGGAAACACCATATATTTT
CDR3: CASSPLSFSGNTIYF

length: 11
D: TRBD1
V: TRBV20-1
size: many
J: TRBJ1-2
DNA: TGCAGTGGGGACAGAGGAATCGGCTACACCTTC
CDR3: CSGDRGIGYTF